This T cell receptor (beta chain) derives from a study of T cells in Graves' hyperthyroidism and ophthalmopathy. The CDR3 totals 13 residues. Trimming cost V 1 base and J 6 bases, with 10 bases left between them. The germline V gene encodes CDR1 LGHDT and CDR2 YNNKEL (reference sequence). What was amplified from RNA transcripts were TCR beta CDR3 regions. With the HTBI primer set, the TCR CDR3 went through a first round of RT-PCR. TCRdb re-derived calls from the multiplex PCR reads in MiXCR, one entry per CDR3 protein. The sample includes approximately 360,000 distinct CDR3 sequences, around 16% of them seen just once. Whole-study results and caveats: Stable hyperthyroidism was told apart from ophthalmopathy by a model built on 13 V-J features.

This clonotype was seen at least ten times. The antigen remains undetermined. Clinical symptoms, serum thyroxine, TRAb, thyroid ultrasound and orbital computed tomography established diagnosis. Sample collection date corresponds to first hyperthyroidism diagnosis, prior to any ophthalmopathy symptoms. The specimen was blood. V and J are TRBV3-1 and TRBJ2-7; D remains ambiguous. The sequence was collected from a woman between 18 and 29 years old with Graves' hyperthyroidism that later progressed to Graves' ophthalmopathy. CDR3: CASSQGYWSEQYF. Here the CDR3 DNA reads TGTGCCAGCAGCCAAGGCTACTGGTCCGAGCAGTACTTC.